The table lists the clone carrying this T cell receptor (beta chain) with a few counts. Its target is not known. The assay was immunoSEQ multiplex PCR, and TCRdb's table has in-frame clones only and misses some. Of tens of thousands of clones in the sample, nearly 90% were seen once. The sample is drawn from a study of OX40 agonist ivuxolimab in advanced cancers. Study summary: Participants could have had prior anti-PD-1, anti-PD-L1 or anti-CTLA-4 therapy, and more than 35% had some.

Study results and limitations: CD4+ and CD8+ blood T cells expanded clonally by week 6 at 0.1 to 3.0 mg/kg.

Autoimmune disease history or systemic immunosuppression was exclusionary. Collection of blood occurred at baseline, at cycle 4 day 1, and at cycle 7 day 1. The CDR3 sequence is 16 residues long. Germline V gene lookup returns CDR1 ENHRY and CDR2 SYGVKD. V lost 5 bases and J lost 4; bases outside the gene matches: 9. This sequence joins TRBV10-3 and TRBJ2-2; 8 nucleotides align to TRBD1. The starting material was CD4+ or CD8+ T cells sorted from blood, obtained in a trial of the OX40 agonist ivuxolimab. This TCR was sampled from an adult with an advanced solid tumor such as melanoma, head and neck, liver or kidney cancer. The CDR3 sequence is CAISQGAGSGTGELFF. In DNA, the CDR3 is TGTGCCATCAGTCAGGGGGCGGGGTCGGGCACCGGGGAGCTGTTTTTT.